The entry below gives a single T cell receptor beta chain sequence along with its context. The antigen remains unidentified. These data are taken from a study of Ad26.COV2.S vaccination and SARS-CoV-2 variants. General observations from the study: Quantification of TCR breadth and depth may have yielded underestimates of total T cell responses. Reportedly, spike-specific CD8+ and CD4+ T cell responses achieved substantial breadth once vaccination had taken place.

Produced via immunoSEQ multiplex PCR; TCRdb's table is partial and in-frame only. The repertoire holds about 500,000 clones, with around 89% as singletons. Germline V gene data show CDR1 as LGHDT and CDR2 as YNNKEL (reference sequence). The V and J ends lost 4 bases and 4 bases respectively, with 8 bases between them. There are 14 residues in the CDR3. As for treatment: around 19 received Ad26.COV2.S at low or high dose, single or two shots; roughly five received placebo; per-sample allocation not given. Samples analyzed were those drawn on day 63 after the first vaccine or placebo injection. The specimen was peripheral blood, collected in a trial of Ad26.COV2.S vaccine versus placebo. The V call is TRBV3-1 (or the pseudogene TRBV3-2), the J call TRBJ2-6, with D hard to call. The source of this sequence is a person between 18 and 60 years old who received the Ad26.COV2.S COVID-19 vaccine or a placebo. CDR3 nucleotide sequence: TGTGCCAGCAGCCGAGTTGGCGGGGCCAACGTCCTGACTTTC. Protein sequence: CASSRVGGANVLTF.